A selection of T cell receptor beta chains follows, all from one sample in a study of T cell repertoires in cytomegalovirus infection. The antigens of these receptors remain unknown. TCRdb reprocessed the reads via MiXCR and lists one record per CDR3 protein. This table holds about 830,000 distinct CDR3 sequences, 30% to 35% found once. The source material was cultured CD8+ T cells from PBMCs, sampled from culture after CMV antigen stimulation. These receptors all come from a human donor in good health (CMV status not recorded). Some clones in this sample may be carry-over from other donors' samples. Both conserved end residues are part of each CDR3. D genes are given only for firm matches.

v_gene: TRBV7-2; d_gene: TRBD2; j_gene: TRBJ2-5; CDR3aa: CASSLRSRGGETQYF
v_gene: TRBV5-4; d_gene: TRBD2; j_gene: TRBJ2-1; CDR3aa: CASSLRGGGVYNEQFF
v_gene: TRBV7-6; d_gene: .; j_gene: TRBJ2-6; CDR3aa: CASSWDTGANVLTF
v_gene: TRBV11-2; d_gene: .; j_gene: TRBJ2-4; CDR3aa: CASSEVELAKNIPYF
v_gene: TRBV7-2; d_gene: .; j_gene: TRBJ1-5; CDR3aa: CASSLMGASNQPQHF
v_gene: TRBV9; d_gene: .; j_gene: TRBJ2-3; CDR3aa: CASSPRYPDTQYF
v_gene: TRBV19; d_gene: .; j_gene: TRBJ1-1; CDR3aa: CASIAGNTEAFF
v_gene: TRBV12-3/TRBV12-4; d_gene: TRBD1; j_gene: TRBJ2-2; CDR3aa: CASSQGAGGELFF
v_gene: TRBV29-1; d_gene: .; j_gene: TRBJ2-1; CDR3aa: CSVPTRNEQFF
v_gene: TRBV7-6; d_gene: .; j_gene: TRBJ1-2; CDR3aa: CASKGSGLDYYGYTF
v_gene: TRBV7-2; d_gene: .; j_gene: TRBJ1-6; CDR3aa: CASSLEAGHSPLHF
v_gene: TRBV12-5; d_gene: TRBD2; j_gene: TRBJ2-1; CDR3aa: CASGPPGSGGYSSYNEQFF
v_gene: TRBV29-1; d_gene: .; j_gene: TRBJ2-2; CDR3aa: CSVVEGWTTGELFF
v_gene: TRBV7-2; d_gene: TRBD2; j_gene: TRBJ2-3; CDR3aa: CASSFRKIAGGTSTDTQYF
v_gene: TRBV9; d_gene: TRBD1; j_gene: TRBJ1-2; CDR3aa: CASSPGTGAATYGYTF
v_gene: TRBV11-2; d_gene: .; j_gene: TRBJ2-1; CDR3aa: CASSHHPNEQFF
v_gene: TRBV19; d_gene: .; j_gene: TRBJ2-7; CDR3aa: CASSIEAASYEQYF
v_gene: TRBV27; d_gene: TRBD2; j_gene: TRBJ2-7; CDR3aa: CASSLAGGPYEQYF
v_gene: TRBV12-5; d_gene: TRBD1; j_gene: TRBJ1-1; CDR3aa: CASVLGQGGEAFF
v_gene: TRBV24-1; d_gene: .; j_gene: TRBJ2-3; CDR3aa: CATSDNYPDTQYF
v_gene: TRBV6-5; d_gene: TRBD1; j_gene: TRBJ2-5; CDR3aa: CASRRLGQGVLETQYF
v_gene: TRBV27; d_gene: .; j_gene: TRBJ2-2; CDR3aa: CASSLNPGITGELFF
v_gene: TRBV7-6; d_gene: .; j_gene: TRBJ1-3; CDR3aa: CASSLESFPDTIYF
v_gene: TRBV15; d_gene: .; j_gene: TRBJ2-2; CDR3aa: CATTPPQGSSAGELFF
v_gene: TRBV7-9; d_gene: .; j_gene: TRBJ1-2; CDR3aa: CASSTRDGERNYGYTF
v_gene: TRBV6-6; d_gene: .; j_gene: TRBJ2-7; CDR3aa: CASGVSQEQYF
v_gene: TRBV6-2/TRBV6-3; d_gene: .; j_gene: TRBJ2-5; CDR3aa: CASSSAPRETQYF
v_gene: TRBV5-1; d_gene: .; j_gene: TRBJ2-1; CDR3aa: CASSFLEGGAYNEQFF
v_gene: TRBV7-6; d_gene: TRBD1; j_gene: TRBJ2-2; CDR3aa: CASSSRDRGFTGELFF
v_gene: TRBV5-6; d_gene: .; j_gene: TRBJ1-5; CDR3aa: CASSFGGGARPQHF
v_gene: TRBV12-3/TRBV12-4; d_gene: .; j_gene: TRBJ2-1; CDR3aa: CASTLGTFNEQFF